This T cell receptor (beta chain) was retrieved from a study of blood T cells in healthy people across ages. The overall study: Capturing about one barcoded beta molecule per two T cells was achieved by template switching. Broader study findings: A roughly linear fall in TCR beta diversity per million T cells was seen with increasing age.

A second 7 to 11 cycle PCR used barcoded and J-beta primers. TCRdb reprocessed the 5' RACE reads via MiXCR and lists one record per CDR3 protein. This table holds under 1,100,000 distinct CDR3 sequences, approximately 25% found once. This clonotype was found a few times. Its matching antigen is unknown. The CDR3 is 13 residues long. Trimming left V 4 bases short and J 3 bases short, with 9 bases between. This sample was also put to use in a study of T cells of mothers and their children.

The receptor's source is a girl between 2 and 10 years old in good health. Sequencing used blood. The chain is built from TRBV12-3 or TRBV12-4 and TRBJ1-1; D is ambiguous. CDR3 sequence (DNA): TGTGCCAGCAGTTATTCCCGGGACACTGAAGCTTTCTTT. This translates into CASSYSRDTEAFF.